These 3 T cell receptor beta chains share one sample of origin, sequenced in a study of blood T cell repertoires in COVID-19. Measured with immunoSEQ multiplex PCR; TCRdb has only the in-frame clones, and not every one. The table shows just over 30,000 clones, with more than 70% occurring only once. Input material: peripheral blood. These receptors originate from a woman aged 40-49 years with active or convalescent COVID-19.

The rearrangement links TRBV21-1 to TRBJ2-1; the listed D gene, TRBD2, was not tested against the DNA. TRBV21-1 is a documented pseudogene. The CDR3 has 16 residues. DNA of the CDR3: TGTGCCAGCAGCAATTGCGGGGGGGCGAAAAGGAATGAGCAGTTCTTC. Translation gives CASSNCGGAKRNEQFF.

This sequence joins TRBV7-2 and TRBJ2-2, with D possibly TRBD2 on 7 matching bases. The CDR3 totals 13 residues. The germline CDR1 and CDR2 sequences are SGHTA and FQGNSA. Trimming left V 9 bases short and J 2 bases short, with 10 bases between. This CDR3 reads CASGGANTGELFF. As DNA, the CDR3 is TGTGCCAGTGGGGGGGCCAACACCGGGGAGCTGTTTTTT.

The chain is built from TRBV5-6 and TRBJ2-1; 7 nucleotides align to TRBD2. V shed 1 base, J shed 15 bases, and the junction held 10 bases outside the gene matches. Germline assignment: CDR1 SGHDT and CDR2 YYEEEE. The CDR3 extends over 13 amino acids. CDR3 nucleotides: TGTGCCAGCAGCTTGTACCGTAGGAGGGAGGGGTTCTTC. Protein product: CASSLYRRREGFF.